This paragraph reports one T cell receptor (beta chain). Researchers amplified the TCR beta CDR3 regions from RNA transcripts. A set of HTBI primers served as the primers for a first-round RT-PCR of the TCR CDR3. TCRdb re-analysed the multiplex PCR reads in MiXCR, keeping a single row per CDR3 protein. Of 470,000 or so distinct CDR3 sequences listed, 20% to 25% are singletons. The data are from a study of T cells in Graves' hyperthyroidism and ophthalmopathy. The J segment lost 5 bases and the V segment lost 5 bases, leaving 9 bases of the junction unmatched. The CDR3 runs 16 residues. In germline, CDR1 is MNHNS, CDR2 SASEGT. It was considered stable Graves' hyperthyroidism when ophthalmopathy did not progress within 18 months.

Sequencing was done on a sample of blood. The sequence derives from a young man with Graves' hyperthyroidism. The J gene is TRBJ1-1, the V gene TRBV6-1, with TRBD1 identical over 12 bases. The CDR3 spells CASSTGTGGGGTEAFF. CDR3 DNA sequence: TGTGCCAGCAGTACCGGGACAGGGGGCGGTGGGACTGAAGCTTTCTTT.